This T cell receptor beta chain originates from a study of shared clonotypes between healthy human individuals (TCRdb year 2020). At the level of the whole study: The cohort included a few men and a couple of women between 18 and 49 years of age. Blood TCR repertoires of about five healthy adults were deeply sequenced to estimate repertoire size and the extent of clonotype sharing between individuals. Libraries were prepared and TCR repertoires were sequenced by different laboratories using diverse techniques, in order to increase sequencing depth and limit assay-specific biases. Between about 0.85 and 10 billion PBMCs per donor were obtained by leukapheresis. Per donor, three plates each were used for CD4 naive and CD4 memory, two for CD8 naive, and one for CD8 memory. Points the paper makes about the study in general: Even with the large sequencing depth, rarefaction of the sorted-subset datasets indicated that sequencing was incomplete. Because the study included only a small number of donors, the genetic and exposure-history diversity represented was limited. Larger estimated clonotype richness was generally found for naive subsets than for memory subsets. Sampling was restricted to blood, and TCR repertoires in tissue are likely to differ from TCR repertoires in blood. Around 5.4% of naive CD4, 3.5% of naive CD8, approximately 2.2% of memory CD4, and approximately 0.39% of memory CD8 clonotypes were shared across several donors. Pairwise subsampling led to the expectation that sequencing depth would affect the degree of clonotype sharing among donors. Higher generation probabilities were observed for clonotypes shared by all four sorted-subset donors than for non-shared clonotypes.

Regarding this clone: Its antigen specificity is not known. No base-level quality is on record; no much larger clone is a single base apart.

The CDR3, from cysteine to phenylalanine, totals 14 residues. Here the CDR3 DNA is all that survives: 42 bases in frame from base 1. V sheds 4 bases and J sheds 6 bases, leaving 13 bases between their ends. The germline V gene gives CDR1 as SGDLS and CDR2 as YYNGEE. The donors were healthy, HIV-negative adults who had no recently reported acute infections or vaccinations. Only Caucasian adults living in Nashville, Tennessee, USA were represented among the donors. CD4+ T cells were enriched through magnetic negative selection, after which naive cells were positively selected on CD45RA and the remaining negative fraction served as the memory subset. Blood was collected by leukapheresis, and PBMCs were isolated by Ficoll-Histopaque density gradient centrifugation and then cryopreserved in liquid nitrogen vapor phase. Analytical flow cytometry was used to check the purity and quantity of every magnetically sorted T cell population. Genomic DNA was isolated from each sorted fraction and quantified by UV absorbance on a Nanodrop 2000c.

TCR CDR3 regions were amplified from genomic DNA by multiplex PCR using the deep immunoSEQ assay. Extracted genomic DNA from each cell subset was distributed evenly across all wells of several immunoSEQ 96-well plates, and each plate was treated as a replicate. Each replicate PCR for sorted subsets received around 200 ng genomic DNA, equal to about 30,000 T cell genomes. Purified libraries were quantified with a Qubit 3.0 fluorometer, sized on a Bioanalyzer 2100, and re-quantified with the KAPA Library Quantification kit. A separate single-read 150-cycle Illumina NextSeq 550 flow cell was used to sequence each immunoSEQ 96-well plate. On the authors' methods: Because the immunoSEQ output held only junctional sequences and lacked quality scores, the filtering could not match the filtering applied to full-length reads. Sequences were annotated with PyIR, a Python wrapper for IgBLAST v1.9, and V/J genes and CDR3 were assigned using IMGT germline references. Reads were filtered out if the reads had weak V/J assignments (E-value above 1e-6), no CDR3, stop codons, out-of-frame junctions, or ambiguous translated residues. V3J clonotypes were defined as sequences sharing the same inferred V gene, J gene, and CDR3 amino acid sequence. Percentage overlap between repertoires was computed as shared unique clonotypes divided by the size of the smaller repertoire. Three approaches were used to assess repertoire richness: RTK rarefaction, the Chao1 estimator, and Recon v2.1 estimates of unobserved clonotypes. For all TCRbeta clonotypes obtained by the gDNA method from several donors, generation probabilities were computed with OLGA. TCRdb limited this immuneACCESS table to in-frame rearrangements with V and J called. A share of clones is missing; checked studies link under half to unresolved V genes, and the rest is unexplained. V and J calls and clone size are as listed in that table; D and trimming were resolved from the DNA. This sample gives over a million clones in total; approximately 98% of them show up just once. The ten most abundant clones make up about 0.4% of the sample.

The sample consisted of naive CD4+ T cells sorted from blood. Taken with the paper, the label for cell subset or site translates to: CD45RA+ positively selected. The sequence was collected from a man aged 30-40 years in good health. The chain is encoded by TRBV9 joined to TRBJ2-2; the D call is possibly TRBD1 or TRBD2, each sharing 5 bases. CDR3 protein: CASSQGPSPGELFF. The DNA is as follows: TGTGCCAGCAGCCAGGGACCGTCCCCCGGGGAGCTGTTTTTT.